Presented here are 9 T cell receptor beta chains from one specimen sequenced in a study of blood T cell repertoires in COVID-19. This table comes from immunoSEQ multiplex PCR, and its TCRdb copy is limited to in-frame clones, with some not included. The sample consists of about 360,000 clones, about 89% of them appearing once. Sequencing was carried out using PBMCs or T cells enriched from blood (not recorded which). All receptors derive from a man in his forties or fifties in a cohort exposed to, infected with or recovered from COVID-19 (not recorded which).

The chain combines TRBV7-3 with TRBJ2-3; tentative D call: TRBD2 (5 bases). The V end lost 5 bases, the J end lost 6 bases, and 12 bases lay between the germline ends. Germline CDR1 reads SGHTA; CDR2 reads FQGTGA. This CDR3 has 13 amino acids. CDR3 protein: CASSPSRSDTQYF. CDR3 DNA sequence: TGTGCCAGCAGCCCTAGCCGGTCGGATACGCAGTATTTT.

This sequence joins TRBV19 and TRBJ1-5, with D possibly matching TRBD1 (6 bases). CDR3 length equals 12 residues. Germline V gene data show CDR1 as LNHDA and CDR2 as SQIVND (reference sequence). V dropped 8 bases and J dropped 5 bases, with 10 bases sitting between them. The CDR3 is CASGQKDQPQHF. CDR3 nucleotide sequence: TGTGCCAGTGGACAGAAAGATCAGCCCCAGCATTTT.

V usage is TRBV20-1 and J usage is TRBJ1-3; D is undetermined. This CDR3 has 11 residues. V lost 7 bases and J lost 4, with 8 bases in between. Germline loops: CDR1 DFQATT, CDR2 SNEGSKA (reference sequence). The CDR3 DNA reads TGCAGTGTCGGGGAAGGAAACACCATATATTTT. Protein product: CSVGEGNTIYF.

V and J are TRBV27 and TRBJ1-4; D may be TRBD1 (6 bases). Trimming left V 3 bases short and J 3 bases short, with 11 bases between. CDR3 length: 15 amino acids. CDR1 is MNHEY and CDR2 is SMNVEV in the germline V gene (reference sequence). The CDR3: CASSLAGASNEKLFF. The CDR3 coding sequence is TGTGCCAGCAGTTTGGCGGGGGCCTCTAATGAAAAACTGTTTTTT.

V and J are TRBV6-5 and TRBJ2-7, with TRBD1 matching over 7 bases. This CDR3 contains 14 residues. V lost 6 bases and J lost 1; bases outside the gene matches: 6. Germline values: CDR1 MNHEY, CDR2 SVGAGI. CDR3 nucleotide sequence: TGTGCCAGCAGCCCCGACAGGGTTTCCTACGAGCAGTACTTC. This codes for CASSPDRVSYEQYF.

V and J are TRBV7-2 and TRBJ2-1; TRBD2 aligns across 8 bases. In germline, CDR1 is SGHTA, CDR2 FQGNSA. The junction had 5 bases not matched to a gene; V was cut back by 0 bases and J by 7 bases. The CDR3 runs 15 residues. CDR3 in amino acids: CASSLATSGLNEQFF. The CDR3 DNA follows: TGTGCCAGCAGCTTAGCTACTAGCGGTTTAAATGAGCAGTTCTTC.

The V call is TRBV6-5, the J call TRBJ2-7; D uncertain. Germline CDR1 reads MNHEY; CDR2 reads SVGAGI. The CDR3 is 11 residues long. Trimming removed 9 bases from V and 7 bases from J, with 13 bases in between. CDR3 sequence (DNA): TGTGCCAGGTGGCACCGCTGGGAGCAGTACTTC. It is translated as CARWHRWEQYF.

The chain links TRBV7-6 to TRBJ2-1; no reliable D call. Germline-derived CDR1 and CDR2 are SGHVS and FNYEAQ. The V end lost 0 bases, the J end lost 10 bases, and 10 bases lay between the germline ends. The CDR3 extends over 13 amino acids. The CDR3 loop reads CASSLASGREQFF. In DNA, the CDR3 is TGTGCCAGCAGCTTAGCCTCAGGAAGGGAGCAGTTCTTC.

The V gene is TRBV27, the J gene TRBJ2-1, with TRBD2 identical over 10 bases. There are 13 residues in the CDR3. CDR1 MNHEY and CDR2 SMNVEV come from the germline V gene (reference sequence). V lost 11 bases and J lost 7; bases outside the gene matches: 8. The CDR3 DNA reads TGTGCCTCCAGGCTAGCGGGAGAAAATGAGCAGTTCTTC. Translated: CASRLAGENEQFF.